This T cell receptor beta chain is from a study of blood T cell repertoires in COVID-19. Study background: The study drew acute and convalescent COVID-19 samples from the United States, Italy and Spain. PBMCs, B-cell-depleted T cells, or T cells provided the cDNA or gDNA that made up the material.

Authors' methods: Scientists estimated how many nucleated cells there were by amplifying reference gene primers. Some clones are missing from TCRdb's copy, which holds only in-frame ones; the method was immunoSEQ multiplex PCR. V and J calls and clone size are copied from that table; D and trimming were computed from the DNA. This repertoire shows some 24,000 clones, approximately 90% found once; its top ten account for 9.7%. The CDR3 covers 13 residues. The receptor was isolated from a man between 65 and 79 years old with acute or convalescent COVID-19. The material sequenced was peripheral blood. This chain connects TRBV21-1 to TRBJ1-1; no check of the table's D call, TRBD1, against the DNA was made. TRBV21-1 is classified as a pseudogene. CDR3 nucleotide sequence: TGTGCCGGCCACAGGGGGCAAGACACTGAAGCTTTCTTT. Translating it yields CAGHRGQDTEAFF.